This T cell receptor beta chain originates from a study of T cells in Graves' hyperthyroidism and ophthalmopathy. RNA transcripts provided the source from which TCR beta CDR3 regions were amplified. When the TCR CDR3 underwent first-round RT-PCR, the HTBI primer set was used. TCRdb passed the multiplex PCR reads through MiXCR, listing each CDR3 protein once. The sample has roughly 570,000 distinct CDR3 sequences, 15% to 18% seen once. Germline values: CDR1 SGHDT, CDR2 YYEEEE. The V end was cut by 1 base, the J end by 7 bases, with 9 bases between. This CDR3 comprises 13 residues. This clonotype was seen ten or more times.

This chain uses TRBV5-6 with TRBJ2-1, with D unclear. Sequences were obtained from blood. This clonotype was sampled from a woman in her thirties with Graves' hyperthyroidism. Here the CDR3 DNA reads TGTGCCAGCAGCTTGCGGCCTGGGAATGAGCAGTTCTTC. It codes for CASSLRPGNEQFF.